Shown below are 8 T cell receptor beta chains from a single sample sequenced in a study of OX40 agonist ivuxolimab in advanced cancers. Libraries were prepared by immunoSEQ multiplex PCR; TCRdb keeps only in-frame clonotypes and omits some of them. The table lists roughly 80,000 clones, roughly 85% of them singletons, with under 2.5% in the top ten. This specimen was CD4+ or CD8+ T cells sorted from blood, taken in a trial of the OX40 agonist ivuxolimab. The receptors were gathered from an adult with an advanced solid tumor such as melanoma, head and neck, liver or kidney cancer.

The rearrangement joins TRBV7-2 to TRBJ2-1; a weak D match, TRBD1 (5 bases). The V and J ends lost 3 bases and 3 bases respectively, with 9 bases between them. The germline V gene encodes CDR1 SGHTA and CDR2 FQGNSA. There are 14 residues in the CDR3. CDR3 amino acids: CASSFRDSYNEQFF. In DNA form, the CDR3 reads TGTGCCAGCAGCTTCCGTGACAGCTACAATGAGCAGTTCTTC. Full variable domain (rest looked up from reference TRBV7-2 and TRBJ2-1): GAGVSQSPSNKVTEKGKDVELRCDPISGHTALYWYRQSLGQGLEFLIYFQGNSAPDKSGLPSDRFSAERTGGSVSTLTIQRTQQEDSAVYLCASSFRDSYNEQFFGPGTRLTVL.

The CDR3 here is CASSHPRDRGLGTGNTIYF. For the CDR3, the DNA is TGTGCCAGCAGCCATCCCCGGGACAGGGGGCTCGGGACTGGAAACACCATATATTTT. The chain combines TRBV7-2 with TRBJ1-3; the match to TRBD1 covers 12 bases. Germline V CDR1 and CDR2: SGHTA, FQGNSA. The CDR3 sequence is 19 residues long. V was pared by 5 bases and J by 2 bases, with 13 bases of the junction left unmatched. The full variable domain, rest sourced from reference TRBV7-2 and TRBJ1-3, is GAGVSQSPSNKVTEKGKDVELRCDPISGHTALYWYRQSLGQGLEFLIYFQGNSAPDKSGLPSDRFSAERTGGSVSTLTIQRTQQEDSAVYLCASSHPRDRGLGTGNTIYFGEGSWLTVV.

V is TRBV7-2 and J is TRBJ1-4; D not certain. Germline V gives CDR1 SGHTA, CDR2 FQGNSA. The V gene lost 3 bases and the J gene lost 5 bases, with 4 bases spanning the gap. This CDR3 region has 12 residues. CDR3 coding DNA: TGTGCCAGCAGCTTCCCGAATGAAAAACTGTTTTTT. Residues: CASSFPNEKLFF.

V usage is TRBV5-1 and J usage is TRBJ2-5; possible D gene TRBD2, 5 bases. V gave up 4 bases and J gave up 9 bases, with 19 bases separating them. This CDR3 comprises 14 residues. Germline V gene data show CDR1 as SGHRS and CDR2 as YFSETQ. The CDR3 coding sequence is TGCGCCAGCAGCCCAGGACTGGAAGCTGGGGCCCAGTACTTC. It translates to CASSPGLEAGAQYF.

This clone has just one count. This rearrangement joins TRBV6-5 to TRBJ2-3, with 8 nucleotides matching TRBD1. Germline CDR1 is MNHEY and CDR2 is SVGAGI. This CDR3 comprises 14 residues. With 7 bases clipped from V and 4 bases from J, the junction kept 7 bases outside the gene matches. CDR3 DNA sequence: TGTGCCAGCAAACGACAGGGGAGTTCAGATACGCAGTATTTT. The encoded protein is CASKRQGSSDTQYF.

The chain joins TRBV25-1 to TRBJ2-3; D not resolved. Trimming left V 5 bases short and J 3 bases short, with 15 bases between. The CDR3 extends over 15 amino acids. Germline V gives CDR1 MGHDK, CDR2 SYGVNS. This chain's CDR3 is CASSNPGIVTDTQYF. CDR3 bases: TGTGCCAGCAGTAACCCTGGGATTGTGACAGATACGCAGTATTTT.

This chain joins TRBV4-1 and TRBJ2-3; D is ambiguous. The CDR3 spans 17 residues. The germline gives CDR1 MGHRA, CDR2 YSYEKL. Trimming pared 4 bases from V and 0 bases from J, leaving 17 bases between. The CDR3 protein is CASSPWESPSSTDTQYF. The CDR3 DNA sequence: TGCGCCAGCAGCCCATGGGAATCGCCGAGTAGCACAGATACGCAGTATTTT.

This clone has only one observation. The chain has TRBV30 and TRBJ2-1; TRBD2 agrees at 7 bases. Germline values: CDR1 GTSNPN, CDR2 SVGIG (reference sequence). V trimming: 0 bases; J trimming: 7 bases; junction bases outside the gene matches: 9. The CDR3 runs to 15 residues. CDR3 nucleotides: TGTGCCTGGAGTGTACTGCTGACCGGGGGGAATGAGCAGTTCTTC. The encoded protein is CAWSVLLTGGNEQFF.